This is a list of T cell receptor beta chains from one sample in a study of blood T cell repertoires in COVID-19. The method was immunoSEQ multiplex PCR; TCRdb's version includes in-frame clones alone and lacks a portion of them. Of about 330,000 clones in the sample, roughly 90% were seen once. The specimen was peripheral blood. The receptor set was obtained from a woman aged 50 to 60 with active or convalescent COVID-19. CDR3s include the opening cysteine and the closing phenylalanine or tryptophan. D genes are given only for firm matches. Size is omitted from some rows. Given values are once, few, many or a class for expanded clones.

V gene	D gene	J gene	clone size	CDR3 protein	CDR3 DNA
TRBV5-8	.	TRBJ1-6	once	CASSLGSSYNSPLHF	TGTGCCAGCAGTTTAGGGAGCTCCTATAATTCACCCCTCCACTTT
TRBV3-1/TRBV3-2	TRBD2	TRBJ2-7	.	CASSLTSGGRAYEQYF	TGTGCCAGCAGCCTAACTAGCGGGGGCCGAGCCTACGAGCAGTACTTC
TRBV28	TRBD1	TRBJ1-2	.	CASSLPGQSLPIYGYTF	TGTGCCAGCAGTTTACCGGGACAGTCATTACCAATCTATGGCTACACCTTC
TRBV19	TRBD1	TRBJ2-6	.	CASSIRDRGVSSGANVLTF	TGTGCCAGTAGTATACGGGACAGGGGGGTTAGTTCTGGGGCCAACGTCCTGACTTTC
TRBV7-2	.	TRBJ2-1	.	CASSWRQGDEQFF	TGTGCCAGCAGCTGGCGGCAAGGCGATGAGCAGTTCTTC
TRBV2	.	TRBJ2-5	few	CARDGTQGGETQYF	TGTGCCAGAGACGGGACCCAGGGAGGAGAGACCCAGTACTTC
TRBV10-3	.	TRBJ1-5	.	CAISAGMANQPQHF	TGTGCCATCAGTGCAGGAATGGCCAATCAGCCCCAGCATTTT
TRBV7-3	.	TRBJ2-7	.	CASSQTGLPGEQYF	TGTGCCAGCAGCCAAACAGGGCTCCCAGGCGAGCAGTACTTC
TRBV5-1	TRBD1	TRBJ1-1	.	CASSLDRGRGTEAFF	TGCGCCAGCAGCTTGGACAGGGGCCGGGGCACTGAAGCTTTCTTT
TRBV11-2	.	TRBJ2-7	once	CASSISSEWTPYEQYF	TGTGCCAGCAGCATCTCTAGCGAATGGACCCCCTACGAGCAGTACTTC
TRBV20-1	TRBD1	TRBJ1-5	.	CSASQTGGWQPQHF	TGCAGTGCCAGTCAGACAGGGGGATGGCAGCCCCAGCATTTT
TRBV9	.	TRBJ1-2	once	CASSVDSPNYGYTF	TGTGCCAGCAGCGTGGACAGCCCTAACTATGGCTACACCTTC
TRBV5-1	.	TRBJ1-1	.	CASSFPRAGEELGNTEAFF	TGCGCCAGCAGCTTCCCCCGGGCGGGGGAGGAGTTGGGGAACACTGAAGCTTTCTTT
TRBV15	.	TRBJ1-4	.	CATSGAIDEKLFF	TGTGCCACCAGCGGGGCAATCGATGAAAAACTGTTTTTT
TRBV2	TRBD2	TRBJ2-2	.	CASSLPGGANTGELFF	TGTGCCAGCAGCCTGCCGGGAGGGGCGAACACCGGGGAGCTGTTTTTT
TRBV29-1	.	TRBJ2-5	.	CSVELGGETQYF	TGCAGCGTTGAACTGGGGGGAGAGACCCAGTACTTC
TRBV14	.	TRBJ2-7	.	CASSLSYEQYF	TGTGCCAGCAGTCTTAGCTACGAGCAGTACTTC
TRBV6-2/TRBV6-3	.	TRBJ1-5	.	CASSQGYQPQHF	TGTGCCAGCAGTCAGGGGTATCAGCCCCAGCATTTT
TRBV15	.	TRBJ2-2	.	CATSRDLLGASAGELFF	TGTGCCACCAGCAGAGATCTGCTAGGGGCCAGTGCCGGGGAGCTGTTTTTT
TRBV28	.	TRBJ1-4	.	CASRPSIGTGVAEKLFF	TGTGCCAGCCGCCCGAGTATAGGGACTGGGGTGGCTGAAAAACTGTTTTTT
TRBV6-2/TRBV6-3	.	TRBJ2-5	many	CASSYNNRAETQYF	TGTGCCAGCAGTTACAATAACAGGGCGGAGACCCAGTACTTC
TRBV19	.	TRBJ1-3	.	CASTSAGFHSGNTIYF	TGTGCCAGTACATCCGCAGGGTTTCACTCTGGAAACACCATATATTTT
TRBV7-9	TRBD1	TRBJ1-6	few	CASSLRQGIGTYNSPLHF	TGTGCCAGCAGCCTAAGACAGGGTATAGGCACCTATAATTCACCCCTCCACTTT